These T cell receptor beta chains were read from a single sample in a study of CD8+CD57+ T cells in acquired aplastic anemia. TCRdb fed the reads into MiXCR, producing one record per CDR3 protein. The table records tens of thousands of distinct CDR3 sequences, 70% of them present only once. The sequenced sample consisted of sorted CD4+, CD8+, or CD8+CD57+ T cells (not recorded which) from PBMCs. The receptors come from a human donor with aplastic anemia. The CDR3 runs from the conserved cysteine through the conserved F or W. Fields, in order: V gene, J gene, D gene, clone size, CDR3 protein, CDR3 DNA. D genes are given only for firm matches. For some rows the clone size is stated as once, few or many, or as a class when expanded; others skip it.

v_call: TRBV10-3
j_call: TRBJ2-6
d_call: NA
clone_size: NA
cdr3_aa: CAIRPSSGANVLTF
cdr3_nt: TGTGCCATCAGACCGAGCTCTGGGGCCAACGTCCTGACTTTC

v_call: TRBV2
j_call: TRBJ2-1
d_call: NA
clone_size: NA
cdr3_aa: CASSASRYNEQFF
cdr3_nt: TGTGCCAGCAGTGCTAGCCGCTACAATGAGCAGTTCTTC

v_call: TRBV7-2
j_call: TRBJ1-2
d_call: NA
clone_size: NA
cdr3_aa: CASSADVNYGYTF
cdr3_nt: TGTGCCAGCAGCGCGGACGTAAACTATGGCTACACCTTC

v_call: TRBV29-1
j_call: TRBJ2-7
d_call: NA
clone_size: NA
cdr3_aa: CSVGQTINSYEQYF
cdr3_nt: TGCAGCGTGGGCCAGACCATAAATTCCTACGAGCAGTACTTC

v_call: TRBV7-9
j_call: TRBJ2-1
d_call: TRBD1
clone_size: NA
cdr3_aa: CASSLVGGENNEQFF
cdr3_nt: TGTGCCAGCAGCTTAGTAGGGGGCGAAAACAATGAGCAGTTCTTC

v_call: TRBV12-3/TRBV12-4
j_call: TRBJ2-5
d_call: TRBD1
clone_size: NA
cdr3_aa: CASSFAGGQETQYF
cdr3_nt: TGTGCCAGCAGTTTTGCAGGGGGCCAAGAGACCCAGTACTTC

v_call: TRBV29-1
j_call: TRBJ1-4
d_call: NA
clone_size: once
cdr3_aa: CSGWVENEKLFF
cdr3_nt: TGCAGCGGATGGGTGGAGAATGAAAAACTGTTTTTT

v_call: TRBV7-8
j_call: TRBJ2-3
d_call: NA
clone_size: NA
cdr3_aa: CASSLVEAATYEQYF
cdr3_nt: TGTGCCAGCAGCTTAGTAGAGGCGGCCACCTACGAGCAGTATTTT

v_call: TRBV2
j_call: TRBJ1-6
d_call: NA
clone_size: NA
cdr3_aa: CASSTGYNSPLHF
cdr3_nt: TGTGCCAGCAGCACAGGGTATAATTCACCCCTCCACTTT

v_call: TRBV7-9
j_call: TRBJ1-2
d_call: NA
clone_size: NA
cdr3_aa: CASSLATAYGYTF
cdr3_nt: TGTGCCAGCAGCTTAGCGACAGCCTATGGCTACACCTTC

v_call: TRBV20-1
j_call: TRBJ1-2
d_call: NA
clone_size: NA
cdr3_aa: CSSTREYGYTF
cdr3_nt: TGCAGTTCCACGAGGGAATATGGCTACACCTTC

v_call: TRBV2
j_call: TRBJ2-7
d_call: NA
clone_size: NA
cdr3_aa: CASTAGVGEEQYF
cdr3_nt: TGTGCCAGCACAGCAGGAGTCGGAGAAGAGCAGTACTTC

v_call: TRBV29-1
j_call: TRBJ2-5
d_call: NA
clone_size: NA
cdr3_aa: CSVPLGVGETQYF
cdr3_nt: TGCAGCGTTCCCCTCGGGGTTGGAGAGACCCAGTACTTC

v_call: TRBV28
j_call: TRBJ1-6
d_call: NA
clone_size: NA
cdr3_aa: CASSLSPSPLHF
cdr3_nt: TGTGCCAGCAGTTTATCTCCGTCACCCCTCCACTTT

v_call: TRBV14
j_call: TRBJ2-5
d_call: NA
clone_size: once
cdr3_aa: CASSHALGTQETQYF
cdr3_nt: TGTGCCAGCAGCCACGCCTTGGGGACTCAAGAGACCCAGTACTTC

v_call: TRBV7-9
j_call: TRBJ1-5
d_call: NA
clone_size: NA
cdr3_aa: CASSLDSQPQHF
cdr3_nt: TGTGCCAGCAGCTTAGACTCCCAGCCCCAGCATTTT

v_call: TRBV4-1
j_call: TRBJ1-2
d_call: NA
clone_size: once
cdr3_aa: CASSQDQTGSYGYTF
cdr3_nt: TGCGCCAGCAGCCAAGATCAAACAGGGAGCTATGGCTACACCTTC

v_call: TRBV15
j_call: TRBJ2-2
d_call: NA
clone_size: NA
cdr3_aa: CATSGPTGELFF
cdr3_nt: TGTGCCACCAGCGGTCCGACCGGGGAGCTGTTTTTT

v_call: TRBV10-2
j_call: TRBJ2-7
d_call: TRBD2
clone_size: few
cdr3_aa: CATRPLTGGQEQYF
cdr3_nt: TGCGCCACCAGGCCTTTGACGGGGGGGCAGGAGCAGTACTTC

v_call: TRBV29-1
j_call: TRBJ2-2
d_call: NA
clone_size: NA
cdr3_aa: CSVETGNTGELFF
cdr3_nt: TGCAGCGTTGAAACAGGGAACACCGGGGAGCTGTTTTTT

v_call: TRBV12-5
j_call: TRBJ1-2
d_call: NA
clone_size: NA
cdr3_aa: CASGLQVFYGYTF
cdr3_nt: TGTGCTAGTGGTTTACAGGTTTTCTATGGCTACACCTTC

v_call: TRBV10-3
j_call: TRBJ2-1
d_call: NA
clone_size: few
cdr3_aa: CAISEPSGSRQFF
cdr3_nt: TGTGCCATCAGTGAGCCGTCGGGGTCAAGGCAGTTCTTC

v_call: TRBV15
j_call: TRBJ1-3
d_call: NA
clone_size: NA
cdr3_aa: CATSRDSRNTIYF
cdr3_nt: TGTGCCACCAGCAGAGATAGTCGAAACACCATATATTTT

v_call: TRBV29-1
j_call: TRBJ1-1
d_call: TRBD1
clone_size: NA
cdr3_aa: CSVSTGEGTEAFF
cdr3_nt: TGCAGCGTTTCGACAGGGGAGGGCACTGAAGCTTTCTTT

v_call: TRBV7-9
j_call: TRBJ2-1
d_call: TRBD2
clone_size: many
cdr3_aa: CASSLDPSGGMGDEQFF
cdr3_nt: TGTGCCAGCAGCTTAGACCCGAGCGGGGGGATGGGGGATGAGCAGTTCTTC

v_call: TRBV2
j_call: TRBJ1-6
d_call: NA
clone_size: NA
cdr3_aa: CASRGGSVANSPLHF
cdr3_nt: TGTGCCAGCAGGGGGGGCAGTGTCGCAAATTCACCCCTCCACTTT

v_call: TRBV20-1
j_call: TRBJ2-3
d_call: TRBD2
clone_size: NA
cdr3_aa: CSARVASGVSTDTQYF
cdr3_nt: TGCAGTGCTAGAGTGGCTAGCGGGGTGAGCACAGATACGCAGTATTTT